This note documents a single TCR beta chain sequence. The record originates from a study of blood T cell repertoires in COVID-19. Looking at the study overall: The United States, Italy and Spain provided the acute and convalescent COVID-19 samples. In each case, the material was cDNA or gDNA derived from T cells, B-cell-depleted T cells, or PBMCs.

Per the authors' pipeline: Counts of nucleated cells, estimated from reference gene primer amplification, were obtained. TCRdb's copy holds only in-frame clones and misses some; the assay was immunoSEQ multiplex PCR. V, J and clone size are taken as reported in that table, and D and trimming were inferred from the DNA itself. The table includes about 200,000 clones, about 78% detected once. The CDR3 has 20 amino acids. V lost 5 bases to trimming and J lost 2 bases; unmatched junction nucleotides: 20. Germline lookup yields CDR1 LNHDA and CDR2 SQIVND (reference sequence). This receptor was obtained from a woman aged 70-85 years with acute or convalescent COVID-19. This sequence joins TRBV19 and TRBJ2-3, with 9 bases matching TRBD2. Material: peripheral blood. The CDR3 DNA reads as TGTGCCAGTAGTTCCCAGCCTCCCGACTGGCGGGAGGGAGTCACAGATACGCAGTATTTT. This translates into CASSSQPPDWREGVTDTQYF.